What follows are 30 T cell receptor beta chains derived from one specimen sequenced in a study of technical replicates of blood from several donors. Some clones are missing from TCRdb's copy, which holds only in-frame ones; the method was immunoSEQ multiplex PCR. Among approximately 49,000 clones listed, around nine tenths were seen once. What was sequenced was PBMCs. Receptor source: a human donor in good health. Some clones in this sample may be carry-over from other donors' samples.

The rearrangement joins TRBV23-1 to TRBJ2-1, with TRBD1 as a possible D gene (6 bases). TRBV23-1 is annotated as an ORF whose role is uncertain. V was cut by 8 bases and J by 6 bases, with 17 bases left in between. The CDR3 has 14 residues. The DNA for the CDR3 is TGCGCCAGCTTCACCGGGACACAATCCAATGAGCAGTTCTTC. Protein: CASFTGTQSNEQFF.

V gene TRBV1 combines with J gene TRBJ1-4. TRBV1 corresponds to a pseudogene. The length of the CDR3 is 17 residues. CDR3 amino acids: CTSSNLVLPALNEKLFF. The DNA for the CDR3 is TGCACCAGCAGCAACCTCGTACTTCCTGCGCTTAATGAAAAACTGTTTTTT.

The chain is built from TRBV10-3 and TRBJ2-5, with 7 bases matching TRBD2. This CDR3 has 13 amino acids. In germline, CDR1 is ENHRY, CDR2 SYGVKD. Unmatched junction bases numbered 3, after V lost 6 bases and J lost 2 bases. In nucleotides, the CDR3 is TGTGCCATCAGCCCGGGACTACAAGAGACCCAGTACTTC. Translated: CAISPGLQETQYF.

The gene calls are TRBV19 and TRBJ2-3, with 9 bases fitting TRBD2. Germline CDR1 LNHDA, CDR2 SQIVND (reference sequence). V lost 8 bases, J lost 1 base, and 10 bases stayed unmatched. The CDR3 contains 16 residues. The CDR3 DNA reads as TGTGCCAGTGCCCAGGGAGCGGGAGGTGGCACAGATACGCAGTATTTT. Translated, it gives CASAQGAGGGTDTQYF.

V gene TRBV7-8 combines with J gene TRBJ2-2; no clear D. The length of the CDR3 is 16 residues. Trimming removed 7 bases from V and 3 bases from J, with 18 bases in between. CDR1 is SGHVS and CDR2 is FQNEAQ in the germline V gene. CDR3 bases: TGTGCCAGCAAACCCCCGATCAGGTTTGACACCGGGGAGCTGTTTTTT. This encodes CASKPPIRFDTGELFF.

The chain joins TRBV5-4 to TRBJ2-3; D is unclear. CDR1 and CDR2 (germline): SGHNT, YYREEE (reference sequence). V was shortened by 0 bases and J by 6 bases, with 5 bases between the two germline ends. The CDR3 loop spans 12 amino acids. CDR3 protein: CASSLVSDTQYF. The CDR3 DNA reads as TGTGCCAGCAGCTTGGTCTCGGATACGCAGTATTTT.

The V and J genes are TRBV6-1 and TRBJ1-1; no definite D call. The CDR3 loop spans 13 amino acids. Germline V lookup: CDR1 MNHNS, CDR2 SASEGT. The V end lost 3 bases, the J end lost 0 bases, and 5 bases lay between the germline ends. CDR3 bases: TGTGCCAGCAGTGATCACATGAACACTGAAGCTTTCTTT. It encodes CASSDHMNTEAFF.

The CDR3 loop reads CAISGRGEQAFF. Here the CDR3 DNA reads TGTGCCATCAGTGGCAGGGGGGAGCAAGCTTTCTTT. This chain uses TRBV10-3 with TRBJ1-1; TRBD1 matches at 7 bases. The CDR3 runs to 12 residues. Per the germline V gene, CDR1 is ENHRY and CDR2 is SYGVKD. Losses at the gene ends were 4 bases for V and 9 bases for J; bases not matched to a gene: 5.

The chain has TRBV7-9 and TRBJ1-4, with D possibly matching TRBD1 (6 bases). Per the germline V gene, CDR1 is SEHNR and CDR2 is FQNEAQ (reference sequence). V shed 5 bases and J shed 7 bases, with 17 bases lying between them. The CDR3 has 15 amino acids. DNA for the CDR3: TGTGCCAGCAGCATCCAACAGGGTGTAGGTGAAAAACTGTTTTTT. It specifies CASSIQQGVGEKLFF.

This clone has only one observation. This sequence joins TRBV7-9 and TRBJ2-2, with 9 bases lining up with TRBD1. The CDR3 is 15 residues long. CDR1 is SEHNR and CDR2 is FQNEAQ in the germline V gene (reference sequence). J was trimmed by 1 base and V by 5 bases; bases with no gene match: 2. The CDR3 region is CASSLGQGNTGELFF. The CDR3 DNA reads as TGTGCCAGCAGCCTGGGACAGGGGAACACCGGGGAGCTGTTTTTT. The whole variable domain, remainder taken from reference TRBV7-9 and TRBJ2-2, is DTGVSQNPRHKITKRGQNVTFRCDPISEHNRLYWYRQTLGQGPEFLTYFQNEAQLEKSRLLSDRFSAERPKGSFSTLEIQRTEQGDSAMYLCASSLGQGNTGELFFGEGSRLTVL.

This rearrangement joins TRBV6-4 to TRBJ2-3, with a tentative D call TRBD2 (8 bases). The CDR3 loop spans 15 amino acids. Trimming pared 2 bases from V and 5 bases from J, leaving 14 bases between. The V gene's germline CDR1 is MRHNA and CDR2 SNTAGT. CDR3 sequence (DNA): TGTGCCAGCAGTGACAAAGCGGGGGACAGAGATACGCAGTATTTT. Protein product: CASSDKAGDRDTQYF.

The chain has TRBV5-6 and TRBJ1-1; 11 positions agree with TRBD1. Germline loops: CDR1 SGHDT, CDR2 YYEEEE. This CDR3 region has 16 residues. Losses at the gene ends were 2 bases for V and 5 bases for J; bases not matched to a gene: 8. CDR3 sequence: CASSFGTGGRGTEAFF. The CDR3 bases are TGTGCCAGCAGCTTCGGGACAGGGGGACGCGGGACTGAAGCTTTCTTT.

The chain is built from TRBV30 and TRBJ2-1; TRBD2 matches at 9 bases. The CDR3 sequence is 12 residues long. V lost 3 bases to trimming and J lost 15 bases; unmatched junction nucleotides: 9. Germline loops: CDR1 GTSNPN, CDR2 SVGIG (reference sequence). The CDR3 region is CAWSEQREVPFF. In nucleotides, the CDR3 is TGTGCCTGGAGCGAACAGCGGGAGGTCCCGTTCTTC.

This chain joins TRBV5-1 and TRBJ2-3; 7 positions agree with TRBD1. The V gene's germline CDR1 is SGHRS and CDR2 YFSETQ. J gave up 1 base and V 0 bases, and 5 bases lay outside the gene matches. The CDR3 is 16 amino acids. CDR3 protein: CASSLGRGFGTDTQYF. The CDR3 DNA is TGCGCCAGCAGCTTGGGCAGGGGGTTTGGCACAGATACGCAGTATTTT.

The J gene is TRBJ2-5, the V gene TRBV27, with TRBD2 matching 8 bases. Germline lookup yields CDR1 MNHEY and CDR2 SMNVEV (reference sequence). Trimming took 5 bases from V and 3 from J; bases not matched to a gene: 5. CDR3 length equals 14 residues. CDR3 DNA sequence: TGTGCCAGCAGTCAAACTAGCGGCAAAGAGACCCAGTACTTC. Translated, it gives CASSQTSGKETQYF.

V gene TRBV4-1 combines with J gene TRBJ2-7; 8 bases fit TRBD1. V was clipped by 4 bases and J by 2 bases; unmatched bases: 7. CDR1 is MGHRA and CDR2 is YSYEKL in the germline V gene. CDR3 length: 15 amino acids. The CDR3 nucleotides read TGCGCCAGCAGCCCGGGGGCAGGGGGCCCCTACGAGCAGTACTTC. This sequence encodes CASSPGAGGPYEQYF.

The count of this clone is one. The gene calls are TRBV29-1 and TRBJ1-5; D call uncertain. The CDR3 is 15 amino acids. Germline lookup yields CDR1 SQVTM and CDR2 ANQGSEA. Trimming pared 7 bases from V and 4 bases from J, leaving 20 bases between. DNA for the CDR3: TGCAGCGCCTCCGACGGGTTCCTCGGGAATCAGCCCCAGCATTTT. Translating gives CSASDGFLGNQPQHF. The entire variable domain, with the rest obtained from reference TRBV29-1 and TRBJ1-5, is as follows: SAVISQKPSRDICQRGTSLTIQCQVDSQVTMMFWYRQQPGQSLTLIATANQGSEATYESGFVIDKFPISRPNLTFSTLTVSNMSPEDSSIYLCSASDGFLGNQPQHFGDGTRLSIL.

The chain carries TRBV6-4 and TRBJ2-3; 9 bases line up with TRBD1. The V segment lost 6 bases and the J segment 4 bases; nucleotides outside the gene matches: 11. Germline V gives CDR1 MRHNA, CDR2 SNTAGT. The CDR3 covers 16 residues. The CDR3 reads CASSAQGTGSPDTQYF. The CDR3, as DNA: TGTGCCAGCAGCGCTCAGGGGACAGGGTCTCCAGATACGCAGTATTTT.

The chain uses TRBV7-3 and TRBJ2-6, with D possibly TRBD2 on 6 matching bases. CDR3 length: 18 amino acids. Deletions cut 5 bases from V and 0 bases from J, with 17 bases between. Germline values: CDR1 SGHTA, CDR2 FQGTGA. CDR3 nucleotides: TGTGCCAGCAGCCCCGGGAGTATGGGGAGCTCTGGGGCCAACGTCCTGACTTTC. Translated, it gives CASSPGSMGSSGANVLTF.

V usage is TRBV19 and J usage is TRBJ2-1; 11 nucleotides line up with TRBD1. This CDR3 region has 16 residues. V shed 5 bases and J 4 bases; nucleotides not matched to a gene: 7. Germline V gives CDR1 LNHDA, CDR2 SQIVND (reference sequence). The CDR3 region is CASSSWTGGDYNEQFF. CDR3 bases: TGTGCCAGTAGTTCCTGGACAGGGGGCGATTACAATGAGCAGTTCTTC.

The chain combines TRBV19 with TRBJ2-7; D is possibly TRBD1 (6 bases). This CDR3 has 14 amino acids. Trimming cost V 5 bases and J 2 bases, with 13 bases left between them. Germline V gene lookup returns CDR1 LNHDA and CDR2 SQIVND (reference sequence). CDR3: CASSSPDRTYEQYF. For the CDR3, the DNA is TGTGCCAGTAGTTCGCCGGACAGAACCTACGAGCAGTACTTC.

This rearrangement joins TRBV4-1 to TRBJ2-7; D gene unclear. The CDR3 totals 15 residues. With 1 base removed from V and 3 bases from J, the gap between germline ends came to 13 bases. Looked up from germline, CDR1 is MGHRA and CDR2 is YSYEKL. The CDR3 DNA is TGCGCCAGCAGCCAAGTTCTATCGGTCCTCTACGAGCAGTACTTC. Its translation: CASSQVLSVLYEQYF.

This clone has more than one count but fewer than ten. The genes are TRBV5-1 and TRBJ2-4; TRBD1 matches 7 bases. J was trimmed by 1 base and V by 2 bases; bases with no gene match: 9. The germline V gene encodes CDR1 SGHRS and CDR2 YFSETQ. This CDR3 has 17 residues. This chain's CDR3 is CASSFIRGGLAKNIQYF. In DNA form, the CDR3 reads TGCGCCAGCAGCTTTATAAGAGGGGGCCTGGCCAAAAACATTCAGTACTTC.

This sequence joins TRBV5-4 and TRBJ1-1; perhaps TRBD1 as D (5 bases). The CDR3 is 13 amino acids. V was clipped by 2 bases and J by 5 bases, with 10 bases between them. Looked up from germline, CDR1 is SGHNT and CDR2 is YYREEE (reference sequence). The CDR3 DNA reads TGTGCCAGCAGCTTCCCGGGGGGTACTGAAGCTTTCTTT. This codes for CASSFPGGTEAFF.

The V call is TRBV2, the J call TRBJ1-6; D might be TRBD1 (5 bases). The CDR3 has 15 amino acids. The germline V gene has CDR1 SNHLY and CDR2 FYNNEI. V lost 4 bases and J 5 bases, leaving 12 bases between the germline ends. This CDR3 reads CASSAVWGNNSPLHF. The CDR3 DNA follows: TGTGCCAGCAGTGCCGTCTGGGGCAATAATTCACCCCTCCACTTT.

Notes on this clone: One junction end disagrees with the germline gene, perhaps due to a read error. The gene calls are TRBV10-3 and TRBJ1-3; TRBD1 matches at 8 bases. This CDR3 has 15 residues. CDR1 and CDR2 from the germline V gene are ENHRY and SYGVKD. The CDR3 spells CAINEAGGTGNTIYF. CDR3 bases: TGTGCCATCAATGAGGCAGGGGGCACAGGAAACACCATATATTTT.

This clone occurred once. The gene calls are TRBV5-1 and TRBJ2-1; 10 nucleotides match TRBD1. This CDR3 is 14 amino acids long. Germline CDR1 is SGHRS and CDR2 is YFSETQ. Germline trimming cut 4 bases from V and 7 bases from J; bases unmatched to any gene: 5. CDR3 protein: CASSPRDRGNEQFF. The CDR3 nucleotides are TGCGCCAGCAGCCCCCGGGACAGGGGAAATGAGCAGTTCTTC. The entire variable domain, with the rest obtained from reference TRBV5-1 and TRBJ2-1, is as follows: KAGVTQTPRYLIKTRGQQVTLSCSPISGHRSVSWYQQTPGQGLQFLFEYFSETQRNKGNFPGRFSGRQFSNSRSEMNVSTLELGDSALYLCASSPRDRGNEQFFGPGTRLTVL.

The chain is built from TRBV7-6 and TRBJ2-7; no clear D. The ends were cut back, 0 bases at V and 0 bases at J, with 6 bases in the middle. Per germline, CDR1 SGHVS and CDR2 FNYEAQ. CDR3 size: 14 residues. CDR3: CASSLAPSSYEQYF. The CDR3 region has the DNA TGTGCCAGCAGCTTAGCGCCGAGCTCCTACGAGCAGTACTTC.

This CDR3 reads CASSPPSRGTGELFF. The CDR3 DNA follows: TGTGCCAGCTCACCACCGAGCAGGGGCACCGGGGAGCTGTTTTTT. This sequence joins TRBV18 and TRBJ2-2, with D maybe TRBD1 (6 bases). This CDR3 is 15 amino acids long. CDR1 is KGHSH, CDR2 LQKENI, per germline. The V end was cut by 0 bases, the J end by 4 bases, with 9 bases between.

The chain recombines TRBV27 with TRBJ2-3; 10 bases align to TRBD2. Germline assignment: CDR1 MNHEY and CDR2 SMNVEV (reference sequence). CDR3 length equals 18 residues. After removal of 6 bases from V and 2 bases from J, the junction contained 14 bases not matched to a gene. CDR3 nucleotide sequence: TGTGCCAGCAGCCCTTGGAGTCTAGCGGGAGATCTCACAGATACGCAGTATTTT. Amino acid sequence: CASSPWSLAGDLTDTQYF.